This T cell receptor (beta chain) stems from a study of cytomegalovirus exposure and HLA in healthy donors. The study ran its PCR with 60 Vbeta and 13 Jbeta primers. Sequencing used immunoSEQ multiplex PCR; TCRdb keeps in-frame clones, though not all of them. Of under 200,000 clones listed, approximately 12% are singletons. V dropped 5 bases and J dropped 0; count of bases not matched to a gene: 11. Looked up from germline, CDR1 is SGHNT and CDR2 is YENEEA. The CDR3 is 18 amino acids. Material: PBMCs. This receptor was identified in a man aged 50 to 60 in good health and CMV-seropositive. The rearrangement uses TRBV11-3 and TRBJ2-3; 10 bases align to TRBD2. The CDR3 coding sequence is TGTGCCAGCAGCCCCCGGTTGATAGCGGGGGGAAGCACAGATACGCAGTATTTT. This sequence encodes CASSPRLIAGGSTDTQYF.